This T cell receptor (beta chain) is from a study of T-cell reconstitution after alpha-beta-depleted transplantation in children. Preparation of the TCRbeta library involved a method that used unique molecular identifiers. TCRdb processed the PCR reads anew with MiXCR; each CDR3 protein has one entry. The sample has about a million distinct CDR3 sequences, around 30% seen once. CDR3 length: 14 residues. V lost 1 base, J lost 8 bases, and 12 bases lay in between. The germline V gene has CDR1 LNHNV and CDR2 YYDKDF (reference sequence). V gene TRBV15 combines with J gene TRBJ2-1; D perhaps matches TRBD2 (5 bases). Sequenced here: PBMCs, mostly from graft donor cells, sampled 360 days after TCRalphabeta/CD19-depleted stem cell transplant. The source is a boy under three years old who had a stem cell transplant for SCID, so the T cells may come from the graft donor. The CDR3 DNA is TGTGCCACCAGCAGAGGATCCGGGAACCATGAGCAGTTCTTC. Translating gives CATSRGSGNHEQFF.